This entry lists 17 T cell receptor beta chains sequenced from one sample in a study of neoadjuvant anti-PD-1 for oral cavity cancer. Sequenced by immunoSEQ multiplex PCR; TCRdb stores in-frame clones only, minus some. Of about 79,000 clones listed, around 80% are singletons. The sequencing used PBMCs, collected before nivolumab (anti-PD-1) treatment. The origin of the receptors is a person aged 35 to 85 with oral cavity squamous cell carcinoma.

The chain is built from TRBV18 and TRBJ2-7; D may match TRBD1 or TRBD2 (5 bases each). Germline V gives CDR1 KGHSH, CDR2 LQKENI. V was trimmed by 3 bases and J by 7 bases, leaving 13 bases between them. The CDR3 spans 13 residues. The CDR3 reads CASSPNGDQEQYF. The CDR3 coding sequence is TGTGCCAGCTCACCGAACGGGGACCAAGAGCAGTACTTC.

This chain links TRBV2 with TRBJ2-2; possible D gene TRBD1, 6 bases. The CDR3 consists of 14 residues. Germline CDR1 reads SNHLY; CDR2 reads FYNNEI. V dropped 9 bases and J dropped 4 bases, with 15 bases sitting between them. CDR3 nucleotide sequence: TGTGCCAGTAGTACAGGGCTGTCCACCGGGGAGCTGTTTTTT. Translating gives CASSTGLSTGELFF. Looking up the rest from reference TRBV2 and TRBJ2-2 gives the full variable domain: EPEVTQTPSHQVTQMGQEVILRCVPISNHLYFYWYRQILGQKVEFLVSFYNNEISEKSEIFDDQFSVERPDGSNFTLKIRSTKLEDSAMYFCASSTGLSTGELFFGEGSRLTVL.

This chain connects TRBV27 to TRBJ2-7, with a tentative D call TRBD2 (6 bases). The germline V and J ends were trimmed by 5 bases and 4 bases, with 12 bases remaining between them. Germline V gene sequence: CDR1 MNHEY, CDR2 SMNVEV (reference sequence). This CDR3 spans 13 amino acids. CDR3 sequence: CASSPGSRYEQYF. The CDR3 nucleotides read TGTGCCAGCAGTCCCGGGAGCCGATACGAGCAGTACTTC.

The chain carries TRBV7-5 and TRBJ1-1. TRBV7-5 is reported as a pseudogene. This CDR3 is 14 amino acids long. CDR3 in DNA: TGTGCCAGCAGCTTAGCCCGAGGGGGAGGTGAAGCTTTCTTT. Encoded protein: CASSLARGGGEAFF.

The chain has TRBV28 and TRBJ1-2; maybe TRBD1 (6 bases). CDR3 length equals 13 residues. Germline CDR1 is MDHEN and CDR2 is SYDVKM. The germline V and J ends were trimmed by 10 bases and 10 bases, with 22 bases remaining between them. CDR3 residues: CATLTGHRSDYTF. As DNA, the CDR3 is TGTGCCACCTTGACGGGACACCGGTCAGACTACACCTTC.

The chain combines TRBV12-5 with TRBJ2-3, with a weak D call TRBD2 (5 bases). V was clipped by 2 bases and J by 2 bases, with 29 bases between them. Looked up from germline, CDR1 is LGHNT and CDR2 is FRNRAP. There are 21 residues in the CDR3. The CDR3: CASGLTYYIEGAVSATDTQYF. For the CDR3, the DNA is TGTGCTAGTGGTTTGACCTACTACATCGAGGGAGCGGTATCAGCCACAGATACGCAGTATTTT.

In nucleotides, the CDR3 is TGCGCCAGCAGCCACCATAGGGGGTCTGTCACAGATACGCAGTATTTT. It is translated as CASSHHRGSVTDTQYF. This chain joins TRBV4-1 and TRBJ2-3; D perhaps matches TRBD1 (6 bases). This CDR3 spans 16 amino acids. V gave up 3 bases and J gave up 2 bases, with 15 bases separating them. In germline, CDR1 is MGHRA, CDR2 YSYEKL.

CDR3 amino acids: CASSESGGRITDTQYF. CDR3 bases: TGTGCCAGCAGTGAAAGTGGAGGGAGGATCACAGATACGCAGTATTTT. V is TRBV6-1 and J is TRBJ2-3, with D tentatively TRBD2 (6 bases). The germline gives CDR1 MNHNS, CDR2 SASEGT. The CDR3 is 16 amino acids. Trimming removed 2 bases at V and 2 bases at J, with 14 bases between.

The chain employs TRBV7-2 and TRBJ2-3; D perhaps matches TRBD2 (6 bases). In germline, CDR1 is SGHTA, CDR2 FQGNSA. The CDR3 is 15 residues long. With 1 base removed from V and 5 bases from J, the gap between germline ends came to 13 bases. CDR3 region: CASSLVGGGGDTQYF. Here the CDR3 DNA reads TGTGCCAGCAGCTTAGTGGGAGGAGGCGGAGATACGCAGTATTTT.

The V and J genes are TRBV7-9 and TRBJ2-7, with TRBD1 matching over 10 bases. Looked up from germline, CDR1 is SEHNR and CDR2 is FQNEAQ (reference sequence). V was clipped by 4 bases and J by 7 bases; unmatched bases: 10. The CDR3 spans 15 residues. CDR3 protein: CASSSLPDRGGEQYF. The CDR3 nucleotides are TGTGCCAGCAGCTCCCTCCCGGACAGGGGGGGAGAGCAGTACTTC. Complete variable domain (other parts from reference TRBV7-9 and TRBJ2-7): DTGVSQNPRHKITKRGQNVTFRCDPISEHNRLYWYRQTLGQGPEFLTYFQNEAQLEKSRLLSDRFSAERPKGSFSTLEIQRTEQGDSAMYLCASSSLPDRGGEQYFGPGTRLTVT.

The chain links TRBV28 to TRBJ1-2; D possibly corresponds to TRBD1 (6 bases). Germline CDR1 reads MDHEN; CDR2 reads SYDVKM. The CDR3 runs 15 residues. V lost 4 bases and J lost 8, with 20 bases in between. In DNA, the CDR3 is TGTGCCAGCAGTTGGAATAGATTGGGGGGCAGCGGCTACACCTTC. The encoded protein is CASSWNRLGGSGYTF.

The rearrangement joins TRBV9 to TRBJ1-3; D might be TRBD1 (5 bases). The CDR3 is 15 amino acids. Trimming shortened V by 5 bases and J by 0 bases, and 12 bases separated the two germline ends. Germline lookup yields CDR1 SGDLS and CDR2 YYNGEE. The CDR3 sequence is CASSLNQGSGNTIYF. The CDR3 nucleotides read TGTGCCAGCAGTCTTAATCAGGGCTCTGGAAACACCATATATTTT.

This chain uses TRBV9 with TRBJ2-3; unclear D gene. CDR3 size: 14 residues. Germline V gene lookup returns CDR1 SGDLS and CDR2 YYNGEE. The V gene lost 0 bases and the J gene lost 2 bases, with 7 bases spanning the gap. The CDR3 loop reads CASSVGPDTDTQYF. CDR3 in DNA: TGTGCCAGCAGCGTAGGTCCGGACACAGATACGCAGTATTTT.

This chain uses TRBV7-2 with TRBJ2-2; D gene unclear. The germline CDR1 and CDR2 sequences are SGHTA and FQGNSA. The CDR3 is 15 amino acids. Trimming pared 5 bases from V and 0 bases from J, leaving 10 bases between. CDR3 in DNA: TGTGCCAGCAGCGCCATGGGTTCGAACACCGGGGAGCTGTTTTTT. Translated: CASSAMGSNTGELFF.

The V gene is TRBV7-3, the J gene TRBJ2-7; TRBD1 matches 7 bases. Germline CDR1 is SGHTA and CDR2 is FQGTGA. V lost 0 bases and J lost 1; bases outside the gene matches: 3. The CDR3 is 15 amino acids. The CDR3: CASSLTGTVSYEQYF. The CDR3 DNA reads TGTGCCAGCAGCTTAACCGGGACAGTATCCTACGAGCAGTACTTC. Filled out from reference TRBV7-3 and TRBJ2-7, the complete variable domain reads GAGVSQTPSNKVTEKGKYVELRCDPISGHTALYWYRQSLGQGPEFLIYFQGTGAADDSGLPNDRFFAVRPEGSVSTLKIQRTERGDSAVYLCASSLTGTVSYEQYFGPGTRLTVT.

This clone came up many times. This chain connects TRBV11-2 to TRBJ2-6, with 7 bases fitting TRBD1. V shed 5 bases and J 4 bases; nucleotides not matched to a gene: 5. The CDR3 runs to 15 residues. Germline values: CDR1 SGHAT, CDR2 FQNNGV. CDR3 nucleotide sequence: TGTGCCAGCAGCATTACAGGGGCCGGGGCCAACGTCCTGACTTTC. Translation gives CASSITGAGANVLTF.

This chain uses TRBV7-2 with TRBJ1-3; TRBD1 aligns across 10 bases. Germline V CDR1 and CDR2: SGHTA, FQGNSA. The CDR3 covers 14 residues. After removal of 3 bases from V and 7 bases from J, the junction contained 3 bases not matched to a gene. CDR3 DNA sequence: TGTGCCAGCAGCTTGGGACAGGGGTGGAACACCATATATTTT. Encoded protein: CASSLGQGWNTIYF.